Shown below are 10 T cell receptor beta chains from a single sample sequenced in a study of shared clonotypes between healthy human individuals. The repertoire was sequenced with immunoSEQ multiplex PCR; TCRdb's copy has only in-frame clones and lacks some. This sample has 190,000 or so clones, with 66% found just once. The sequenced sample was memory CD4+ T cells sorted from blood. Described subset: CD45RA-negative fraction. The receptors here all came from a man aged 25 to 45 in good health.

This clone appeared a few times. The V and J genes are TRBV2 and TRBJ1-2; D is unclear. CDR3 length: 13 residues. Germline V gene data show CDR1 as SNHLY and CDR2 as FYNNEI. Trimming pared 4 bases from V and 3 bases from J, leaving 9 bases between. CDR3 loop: CASSVSWYYGYTF. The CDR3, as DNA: TGTGCCAGCAGTGTCTCCTGGTACTATGGCTACACCTTC.

As DNA, the CDR3 is TGCGCCAGCAGCTTAGGAGGCCTTAGCTCCTACAATGAGCAGTTCTTC. It encodes CASSLGGLSSYNEQFF. The J gene is TRBJ2-1, the V gene TRBV5-1; TRBD2 is a possible D gene (5 bases). Trimming shortened V by 2 bases and J by 0 bases, and 12 bases separated the two germline ends. Looked up from germline, CDR1 is SGHRS and CDR2 is YFSETQ. There are 16 residues in the CDR3.

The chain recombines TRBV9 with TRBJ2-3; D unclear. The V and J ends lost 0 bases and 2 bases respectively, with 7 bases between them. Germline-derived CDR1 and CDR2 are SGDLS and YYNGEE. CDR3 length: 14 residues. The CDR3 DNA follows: TGTGCCAGCAGCGTAGACCGTTTCACAGATACGCAGTATTTT. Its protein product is CASSVDRFTDTQYF. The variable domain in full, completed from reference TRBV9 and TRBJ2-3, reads DSGVTQTPKHLITATGQRVTLRCSPRSGDLSVYWYQQSLDQGLQFLIQYYNGEERAKGNILERFSAQQFPDLHSELNLSSLELGDSALYFCASSVDRFTDTQYFGPGTRLTVL.

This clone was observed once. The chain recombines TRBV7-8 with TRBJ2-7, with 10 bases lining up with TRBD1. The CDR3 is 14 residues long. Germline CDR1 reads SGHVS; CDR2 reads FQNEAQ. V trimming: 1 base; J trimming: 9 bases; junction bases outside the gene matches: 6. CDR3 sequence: CASSLEDRGIGQYF. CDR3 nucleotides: TGTGCCAGCAGCTTAGAGGACAGGGGGATCGGGCAGTACTTC.

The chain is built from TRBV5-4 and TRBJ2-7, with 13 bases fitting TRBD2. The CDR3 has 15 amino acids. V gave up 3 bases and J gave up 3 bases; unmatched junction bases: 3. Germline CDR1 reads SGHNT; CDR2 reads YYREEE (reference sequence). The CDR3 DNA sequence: TGTGCCAGCAGCTCCCGGACTAGCGGGAGCTACGAGCAGTACTTC. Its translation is CASSSRTSGSYEQYF.

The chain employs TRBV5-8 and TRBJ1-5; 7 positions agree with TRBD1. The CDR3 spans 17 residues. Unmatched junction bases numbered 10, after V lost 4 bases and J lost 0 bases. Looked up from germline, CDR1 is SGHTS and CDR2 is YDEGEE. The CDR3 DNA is TGTGCCAGCAGCCCCGACAGGGACGTTTATAGCAATCAGCCCCAGCATTTT. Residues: CASSPDRDVYSNQPQHF. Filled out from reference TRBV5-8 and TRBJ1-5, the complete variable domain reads EAGVTQSPTHLIKTRGQQATLRCSPISGHTSVYWYQQALGLGLQFLLWYDEGEERNRGNFPPRFSGRQFPNYSSELNVNALELEDSALYLCASSPDRDVYSNQPQHFGDGTRLSIL.

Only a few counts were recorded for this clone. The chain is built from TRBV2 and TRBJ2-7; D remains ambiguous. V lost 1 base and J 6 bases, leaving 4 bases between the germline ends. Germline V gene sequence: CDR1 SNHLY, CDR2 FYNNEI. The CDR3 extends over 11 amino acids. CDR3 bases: TGTGCCAGCAGTGAAGTTTCCGAGCAGTACTTC. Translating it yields CASSEVSEQYF.

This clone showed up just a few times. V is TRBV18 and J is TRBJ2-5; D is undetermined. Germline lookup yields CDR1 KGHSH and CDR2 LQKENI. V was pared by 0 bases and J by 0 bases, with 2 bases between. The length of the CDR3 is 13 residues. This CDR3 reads CASSPPNQETQYF. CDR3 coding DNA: TGTGCCAGCTCACCACCCAACCAAGAGACCCAGTACTTC.

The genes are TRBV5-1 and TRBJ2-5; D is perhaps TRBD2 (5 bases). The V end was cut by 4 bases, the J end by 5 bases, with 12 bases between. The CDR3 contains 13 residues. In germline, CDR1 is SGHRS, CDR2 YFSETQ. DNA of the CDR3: TGCGCCAGCAGCGGGGAGCTTCGTGAGACCCAGTACTTC. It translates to CASSGELRETQYF.

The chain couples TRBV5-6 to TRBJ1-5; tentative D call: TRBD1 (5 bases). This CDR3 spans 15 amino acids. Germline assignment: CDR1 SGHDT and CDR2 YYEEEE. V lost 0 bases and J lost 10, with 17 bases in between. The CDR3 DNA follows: TGTGCCAGCAGCTTGGGTTGGTGGGACGGGCGTCCCCAGCATTTT. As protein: CASSLGWWDGRPQHF.